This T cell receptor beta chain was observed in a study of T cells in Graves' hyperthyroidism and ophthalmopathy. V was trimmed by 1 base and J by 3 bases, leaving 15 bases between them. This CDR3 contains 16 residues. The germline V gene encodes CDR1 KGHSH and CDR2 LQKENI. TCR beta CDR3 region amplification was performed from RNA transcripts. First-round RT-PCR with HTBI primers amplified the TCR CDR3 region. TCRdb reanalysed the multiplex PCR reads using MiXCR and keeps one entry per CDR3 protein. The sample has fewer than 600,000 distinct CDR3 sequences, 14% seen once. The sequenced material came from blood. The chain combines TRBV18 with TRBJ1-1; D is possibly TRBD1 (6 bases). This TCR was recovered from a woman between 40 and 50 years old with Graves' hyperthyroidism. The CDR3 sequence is CASSPRQDLKDTEAFF. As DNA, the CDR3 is TGTGCCAGCTCACCACGACAGGACCTAAAGGACACTGAAGCTTTCTTT.